Presented here are 20 T cell receptor beta chains from one specimen sequenced in a study of monozygotic twins with inflammatory bowel disease. Each CDR3 protein gets one entry in TCRdb, which reprocessed the 5' RACE reads and gives no DNA. This repertoire includes approximately 330,000 distinct CDR3 sequences. Sequencing was carried out using blood. These receptors all come from a human donor with ulcerative colitis or Crohn's disease, or a healthy co-twin of an affected twin (not recorded which).

V and J are TRBV5-1 and TRBJ2-7; TCRdb's assignment of TRBD1 cannot be checked, as there is no DNA. This CDR3 is 13 amino acids long. The germline V gene has CDR1 SGHRS and CDR2 YFSETQ. CDR3 amino acids: CASSSGTLYEQYF.

V is TRBV5-1 and J is TRBJ2-2; with no DNA, the TCRdb D assignment of TRBD2 cannot be verified. CDR1 is SGHRS and CDR2 is YFSETQ in the germline V gene. The CDR3 is 18 residues long. The CDR3 is CASSLVASGAGDTGELFF.

This sequence joins TRBV15 and TRBJ2-1; TCRdb returns TRBD1, unconfirmable since there is no DNA. The CDR3 runs to 13 residues. Germline CDR1 and CDR2: LNHNV and YYDKDF (reference sequence). This chain's CDR3 is CATSRSGPNEQFF.

V and J are TRBV20-1 and TRBJ2-1. Germline CDR1 and CDR2: DFQATT and SNEGSKA (reference sequence). The CDR3 is 12 residues long. This CDR3 is CSASLSYNEQFF.

The V call is TRBV5-4, the J call TRBJ2-3; TCRdb's assignment of TRBD1 cannot be checked, as there is no DNA. The germline gives CDR1 SGHNT, CDR2 YYREEE (reference sequence). The CDR3 has 14 amino acids. The CDR3 reads CASRLPGARDTQYF.

The J gene is TRBJ2-7, the V gene TRBV28; TCRdb gives TRBD1 as the D gene, but with no DNA this cannot be confirmed. CDR1 is MDHEN and CDR2 is SYDVKM in the germline V gene. The CDR3 runs 13 residues. The CDR3 region is CASRGQGRYEQYF.

The chain couples TRBV5-1 to TRBJ2-7; with no DNA, the TCRdb D assignment of TRBD1 cannot be verified. This CDR3 is 14 amino acids long. Germline V gene sequence: CDR1 SGHRS, CDR2 YFSETQ. The CDR3 region is CASSSGTVAYEQYF.

This chain uses TRBV27 with TRBJ1-2; with no DNA, the TCRdb D assignment of TRBD1 cannot be verified. The CDR3 has 14 amino acids. CDR1 and CDR2 from the germline V gene are MNHEY and SMNVEV (reference sequence). CDR3: CASSSGRGMGGYTF.

The rearrangement uses TRBV7-6 and TRBJ2-6; TCRdb returns TRBD2, unconfirmable since there is no DNA. The germline CDR1 and CDR2 sequences are SGHVS and FNYEAQ. CDR3 length: 16 residues. The CDR3 sequence is CASSFGRASGANVLTF.

This chain links TRBV5-1 with TRBJ1-1; no DNA is available, so the TRBD1 call from TCRdb remains unchecked. CDR1 is SGHRS and CDR2 is YFSETQ in the germline V gene. This CDR3 contains 15 residues. CDR3 amino acids: CASSMNGGGNTEAFF.

The chain uses TRBV28 and TRBJ2-4; TCRdb lists TRBD2, though no DNA is available to test this call. The CDR3 is made up of 16 amino acids. Germline loops: CDR1 MDHEN, CDR2 SYDVKM. The CDR3 is CASIQGGIAGKNIQYF.

The J gene is TRBJ1-5, the V gene TRBV7-9. This CDR3 has 12 residues. CDR1 and CDR2 from the germline V gene are SEHNR and FQNEAQ (reference sequence). CDR3: CASSDTNQPQHF. Complete variable domain (other parts from reference TRBV7-9 and TRBJ1-5): DTGVSQNPRHKITKRGQNVTFRCDPISEHNRLYWYRQTLGQGPEFLTYFQNEAQLEKSRLLSDRFSAERPKGSFSTLEIQRTEQGDSAMYLCASSDTNQPQHFGDGTRLSIL.

This chain connects TRBV30 to TRBJ2-7; TCRdb returns TRBD1, unconfirmable since there is no DNA. The germline V gene encodes CDR1 GTSNPN and CDR2 SVGIG (reference sequence). The length of the CDR3 is 15 residues. The CDR3 loop reads CAWSITGTGSYEQYF.

This chain uses TRBV5-1 with TRBJ2-7; TCRdb proposes TRBD1, but this gene call is untestable without DNA. CDR1 SGHRS and CDR2 YFSETQ come from the germline V gene. The CDR3 length is 14 residues. CDR3 loop: CASSWTLDRGEQYF. The full variable domain, with the rest looked up from reference TRBV5-1 and TRBJ2-7, is KAGVTQTPRYLIKTRGQQVTLSCSPISGHRSVSWYQQTPGQGLQFLFEYFSETQRNKGNFPGRFSGRQFSNSRSEMNVSTLELGDSALYLCASSWTLDRGEQYFGPGTRLTVT.

The chain combines TRBV18 with TRBJ2-3. This CDR3 has 15 amino acids. From germline, CDR1 is KGHSH and CDR2 LQKENI. CDR3 sequence reads: CASSQPGPSQDTQYF.

V is TRBV4-1 and J is TRBJ1-2; TCRdb indicates TRBD1, and absent DNA this call remains unverified. In germline, CDR1 is MGHRA, CDR2 YSYEKL. This CDR3 has 15 residues. The CDR3 loop is CASSQDRGQGSGYTF.

This chain joins TRBV14 and TRBJ1-2; TCRdb gives TRBD1 as the D gene, but with no DNA this cannot be confirmed. CDR1 is SGHDN and CDR2 is FVKESK in the germline V gene. The CDR3 is 15 amino acids. The CDR3 reads CASSQWGQVFDGYTF.

V and J are TRBV5-1 and TRBJ2-3; there is no DNA to check the TCRdb D call of TRBD1. The CDR3 runs 14 residues. Germline-derived CDR1 and CDR2 are SGHRS and YFSETQ. The chain's CDR3 is CASRPTGGTDTQYF.

This chain uses TRBV28 with TRBJ1-3. This CDR3 has 16 residues. CDR1 and CDR2 (germline): MDHEN, SYDVKM. The CDR3 here is CASSAYRSLSGNTIYF.

This chain uses TRBV12-3 or TRBV12-4 with TRBJ1-5; TCRdb reports TRBD1, a call that lacks DNA to check it against. CDR3 length equals 15 residues. CDR3 sequence reads: CASSFRGLSNQPQHF.